This T cell receptor (beta chain) was captured in a study of blood T cell repertoires in COVID-19. CDR3 length equals 14 residues. Per the germline V gene, CDR1 is MNHEY and CDR2 is SVGAGI. V was trimmed by 6 bases and J by 7 bases, leaving 15 bases between them. Authors' methods: Amplified reference gene primers provided the basis for estimating nucleated cell counts. The repertoire was sequenced with immunoSEQ multiplex PCR; TCRdb's copy has only in-frame clones and lacks some. The D gene and trimming were derived from the DNA, and the V and J assignments and clone size from that table. The table lists about 220,000 clones, roughly 80% of them singletons. This clone was counted between two and nine times.

The receptor comes from a woman aged 70 to 79 with acute or convalescent COVID-19. The chain employs TRBV6-5 and TRBJ1-4, with no clear D. Sample: peripheral blood. The CDR3 region is CASSHVPRGEKLFF. CDR3 nucleotides: TGTGCCAGCAGCCACGTGCCGCGAGGTGAAAAACTGTTTTTT.